This T cell receptor (beta chain) was captured in a study of response to subunit inactivated influenza vaccine. This clonotype was recorded at least ten times. Antigen: not known. One entry per CDR3 protein, called by TCRdb with MiXCR from the RT-PCR reads. The sample gives 430,000 or so distinct CDR3 sequences, 9.5% to 13% of which show up once; approximately 12% is in the top ten. Notes on the study in general: That few new T cells are recruited by each seasonal influenza vaccination was the authors' suggestion.

The receptor was derived from a man over 45 who received an inactivated influenza vaccine. Here the sequenced sample was PBMCs from blood, taken roughly 47 days after vaccination.

CDR3 DNA: TGTGCCAGCTCACCATCCCTGCGGGCGGCTGGAAACACCATATATTTT. This sequence encodes CASSPSLRAAGNTIYF. The genes are TRBV18 and TRBJ1-3; D gene uncertain. The CDR3 has 16 residues. Germline CDR1 is KGHSH and CDR2 is LQKENI. V was trimmed by 2 bases and J by 2 bases, leaving 13 bases between them.